This T cell receptor beta chain appears in the sequencing data of a study of T-cell memory formation after mild COVID-19 (dated by TCRdb to 2020 to 2023). Background on the whole study: TCR sequence clusters from the two donors were largely donor specific. The cohort was made up of two young adult volunteers, one female and one male, who were previously healthy. T-cell clones expanding and contracting after mild COVID-19 in two donors were tracked by longitudinal TCRalpha and TCRbeta repertoire sequencing.

The run used an Illumina NovaSeq 6000. TCRalpha and TCRbeta cDNA libraries were constructed by 5'RACE with constant-segment primers, with sample barcodes and unique molecular identifiers being introduced. Trizol reagent was used to extract RNA from every sample. Amplification of the libraries took two PCR steps, and the second step added a second sample barcode plus Illumina TruSeq adapters. Sequencing of libraries was performed on an Illumina NovaSeq with 2 x 150 bp paired-end reads. The source study handled its data this way. Demultiplexing of reads and collapsing into UMI-guided consensus sequences were performed with migec v1.2.7. Using mixcr v2.1.11, UMI consensuses were aligned to TRA and TRB V and J templates and then assembled into clonotypes. Clonotypes were classified as expanded or contracted when called significant by both edgeR and NoisET, with noise models trained on biological replicates. For edgeR calls, the thresholds were a false discovery rate-adjusted p below 0.01 and a log2 fold-change of 1. As an exploratory analysis of dynamics, PCA with hierarchical clustering was applied to max-normalized trajectories of the 1000 most abundant clonotypes. Separately sequenced CD4+ and CD8+ repertoires were used to assign the CD4 or CD8 phenotype of responding clones. TCRdb ran its own pipeline on the public reads, namely fastp trimming at Q25 and MiXCR clone calling, and kept in-frame beta chains. Every entry covers one CDR3 protein and lists the most common genes and DNA from its rows. None of the V and J calls come from the authors' own analysis; TCRdb made them. This sample comprises some 160,000 distinct CDR3 sequences, over 10% of them detected only once. The ten largest clones capture about 3.3% of the sample.

With regard to this clonotype: Its antigen has not been determined. Base qualities were left out, and no much larger clone turns up one base away.

Overall results and qualifications from the work: The second-wave clones that peaked on day 37 were not confirmed to be SARS-CoV-2 specific. Contracting CD4+ clones turned up mainly in the CM and EM memory subsets, whereas EMRA was where CD8+ clones were enriched. Some responding clones were detected in pre-infection memory, which suggested that pre-existing cross-reactive memory T cells had joined the SARS-CoV-2 response. The study included only two mild cases, and larger cohorts that include severe cases with pre-infection samples were judged to be necessary. From day 15 to 85, contracting clones showed balanced CD4/CD8 phenotypes, whereas a second wave of clones that expanded from day 15 to 37 leaned towards CD4+.

Ficoll-Paque density gradient centrifugation was used to isolate PBMCs. This TCR came from a man younger than 35 who had mild COVID-19 (a few samples of this study predate the infection). The sample titles of this study are shuffled in the database, so cell type and time point are left out; the donor was told from shared clones. The sequenced material came from PBMCs or a T cell subset sorted from them (not recorded which).

The CDR3 sequence is CASSLGGNGSPLHF. The DNA sequence is TGTGCCAGCAGCCTCGGGGGGAACGGTTCACCCCTCCACTTT. The chain employs TRBV3-1 and TRBJ1-6; the D region possibly corresponds to TRBD1 (5 bases align). The germline V gene (reference sequence) provides CDR1 LGHDT and CDR2 YNNKEL. Including the terminal cysteine and phenylalanine, the CDR3 comprises 14 residues. The kept DNA is CDR3 alone, 42 bases in frame from the first base. The V end loses 4 bases and the J end loses 9 bases, and a stretch of 13 bases separates them.